One and the same sample provided the 5 T cell receptor beta chains below, sequenced in a study of identifying expanded T cells in peripheral blood. Some clones are missing from TCRdb's copy, which holds only in-frame ones; the method was immunoSEQ multiplex PCR. The repertoire consists of under 70,000 clones, with 87% occurring once and the leading ten covering 4.7%. The sample comprised blood. The source is a person aged 18-70 years in good health.

V is TRBV28 and J is TRBJ2-1, with a tentative D call TRBD2 (5 bases). V lost 8 bases and J 4 bases, leaving 12 bases between the germline ends. This CDR3 is 13 amino acids long. In germline, CDR1 is MDHEN, CDR2 SYDVKM. CDR3 loop: CASDQTGYNEQFF. In DNA form, the CDR3 reads TGTGCCAGCGACCAAACGGGATACAATGAGCAGTTCTTC.

V gene TRBV29-1 combines with J gene TRBJ2-7, with 10 nucleotides matching TRBD2. Germline V gene data show CDR1 as SQVTM and CDR2 as ANQGSEA. Unmatched junction bases numbered 0, after V lost 1 base and J lost 0 bases. CDR3 length: 14 amino acids. The CDR3 DNA reads as TGCAGCGTTGAAGGGACTAGCGGCTCCTACGAGCAGTACTTC. This encodes CSVEGTSGSYEQYF.

CDR3 bases: TGTGCCAGCAGCAAGGAGGATGAGCAGTTCTTC. This sequence encodes CASSKEDEQFF. The chain carries TRBV2 and TRBJ2-1; weak D call: TRBD2 (5 bases). The CDR3 extends over 11 amino acids. Between the trimmed V and J ends, which lost 6 bases and 8 bases, there was a span of 8 bases. From germline, CDR1 is SNHLY and CDR2 FYNNEI.

This rearrangement joins TRBV28 to TRBJ1-5; no clear D gene. V was cut by 4 bases and J by 7 bases, with 8 bases left in between. The CDR3 is 12 amino acids. Germline lookup yields CDR1 MDHEN and CDR2 SYDVKM. This CDR3 is CASSSRVQPQHF. The CDR3 region has the DNA TGTGCCAGCAGTTCTAGGGTGCAGCCCCAGCATTTT.

V and J are TRBV4-1 and TRBJ2-2; D is unresolved. V was shortened by 4 bases and J by 2 bases, with 14 bases between the two germline ends. Germline V gene data show CDR1 as MGHRA and CDR2 as YSYEKL. The CDR3 loop spans 16 amino acids. The CDR3, as DNA: TGCGCCAGCAGCCCCGGGTCTCTGACCAACACCGGGGAGCTGTTTTTT. Protein: CASSPGSLTNTGELFF.